One and the same sample provided the 27 T cell receptor beta chains below, sequenced in a study of prognosis after radiotherapy for stage I lung cancer. Genomic DNA was the source, and TCR beta CDR3 was amplified from it by two-round multiplex PCR. Gene-specific TRBV and TRBJ primers were used in PCR round one. Each CDR3 protein gets one entry after TCRdb re-called the multiplex PCR reads with MiXCR. Of around 19,000 distinct CDR3 sequences listed, 50% to 60% are singletons. Sequenced material: PBMCs, taken before or after stereotactic body radiation therapy (not recorded which). Every receptor here comes from a donor over 45 with non-small cell lung cancer.

This rearrangement joins TRBV11-1 to TRBJ2-7; D may be TRBD1 (6 bases). The V end lost 4 bases, the J end lost 6 bases, and 10 bases lay between the germline ends. Germline CDR1 is SGHAT and CDR2 is FQDESV (reference sequence). CDR3 length: 12 amino acids. The CDR3 coding sequence is TGTGCCAGCAGCTCACAGGGTCCCGAGCAGTACTTC. Its translation is CASSSQGPEQYF.

Details on this clonotype: A read error may produce the germline difference seen at one junction end. The chain recombines TRBV6-1 with TRBJ2-2; D is unresolved. The CDR3 is 14 residues long. Per the germline V gene, CDR1 is MNHNS and CDR2 is SASEGT. The CDR3 DNA follows: TGTGTCAGCAGTCCGGTGATCAACACCGTGGAGCTGGTTTTT. Residues: CVSSPVINTVELVF.

Regarding this clonotype: The likely explanation is a read error, given a far larger clone one base away. The J gene is TRBJ2-1, the V gene TRBV7-2, with a possible D match to TRBD1 (6 bases). CDR3 size: 16 residues. CDR1 is SGHTA, CDR2 FQGNSA, per germline. Between the trimmed V and J ends, which lost 6 bases and 2 bases, there was a span of 17 bases. The CDR3 sequence: CASSGDWDNPYNEQFF. CDR3 DNA: TGTGCCAGCAGTGGAGACTGGGACAATCCCTACAATGAGCAGTTCTTC.

This clonotype has a single count. A clone one base away is much larger, so this may be a read error. V is TRBV10-3 and J is TRBJ2-5; the match to TRBD2 covers 8 bases. V lost 3 bases to trimming and J lost 7 bases; unmatched junction nucleotides: 7. The CDR3 sequence is 14 residues long. The germline gives CDR1 ENHRY, CDR2 SYGVKD. The CDR3 bases are TGTGCCATCAGTGATCCCCGGCTAGCGGGGACCCAGTACTTC. Protein sequence: CAISDPRLAGTQYF.

The chain combines TRBV5-1 with TRBJ1-2, with D maybe TRBD1 (6 bases). Germline V gives CDR1 SGHRS, CDR2 YFSETQ. CDR3 length: 14 amino acids. V lost 0 bases and J 5 bases, leaving 11 bases between the germline ends. The CDR3 here is CASSLDSRGYGYTF. CDR3 nucleotide sequence: TGCGCCAGCAGCTTGGATTCCAGGGGTTATGGCTACACCTTC.

The chain uses TRBV11-3 and TRBJ1-2; D might be TRBD1 (6 bases). The germline V gene encodes CDR1 SGHNT and CDR2 YENEEA. The CDR3 totals 16 residues. V was clipped by 0 bases and J by 1 base, with 12 bases between them. For the CDR3, the DNA is TGTGCCAGCAGCTTAGATACGGCCAGGGGTAACTATGGCTACACCTTC. It translates to CASSLDTARGNYGYTF.

This clonotype showed up many times. The V call is TRBV28, the J call TRBJ2-3, with D perhaps TRBD2 (5 bases). CDR3 length equals 14 residues. CDR1 is MDHEN, CDR2 SYDVKM, per germline. With 3 bases removed from V and 4 bases from J, the gap between germline ends came to 11 bases. This chain's CDR3 is CASSFGSHADTQYF. CDR3 bases: TGTGCCAGCAGTTTTGGGAGTCATGCAGATACGCAGTATTTT.

J is TRBJ1-6 and V is TRBV27; D uncertain. V lost 5 bases, J lost 7 bases, and 12 bases lay in between. The CDR3 is 14 residues long. Looked up from germline, CDR1 is MNHEY and CDR2 is SMNVEV (reference sequence). Written as DNA, the CDR3 is TGTGCCAGCAGTCCTCTCTCGACCAATTCACCCCTCCACTTT. Residues: CASSPLSTNSPLHF.

As for this clonotype: With only one base between it and a far larger clone, this is likely a read error. The chain links TRBV6-4 to TRBJ2-7, with a possible D match to TRBD2 (5 bases). Germline CDR1 and CDR2: MRHNA and SNTAGT. The CDR3 totals 16 residues. The CDR3 sequence: CASSLRGRAPTYQQYF. CDR3 in DNA: TGTGCCAGCAGTCTACGGGGAAGGGCCCCCACCTACCAGCAGTACTTC.

This clonotype was recorded at least ten times. One end of the junction varies from germline; a read error may be responsible. The chain has TRBV6-1 and TRBJ1-1, with 7 nucleotides matching TRBD1. Germline-derived CDR1 and CDR2 are MNHNS and SASEGT. This CDR3 has 15 residues. For the CDR3, the DNA is TGTTCCAGCACTAGGGACAGAGGTGTGAACACTGAAGCTTTCTTT. It yields the protein CSSTRDRGVNTEAFF.

This clonotype was observed at least ten times. The chain is built from TRBV20-1 and TRBJ1-1; tentative D call: TRBD1 (6 bases). Germline V CDR1 and CDR2: DFQATT, SNEGSKA (reference sequence). This CDR3 has 12 residues. Trimming left V 6 bases short and J 7 bases short, with 15 bases between. Here the CDR3 DNA reads TGCAGTGCCCGGGGGCGGAGAAGTGAAGCTTTCTTT. This codes for CSARGRRSEAFF.

This clonotype was detected only a few times. A far larger clone is just one base off, so this is likely a read error. The chain joins TRBV5-1 to TRBJ2-5; D is perhaps TRBD2 (6 bases). The J call could be wrong; TRBJ2-1 is a better fit for the DNA end. Germline V gene sequence: CDR1 SGHRS, CDR2 YFSETQ. This CDR3 comprises 17 residues. In DNA form, the CDR3 reads TGCGCCAGCAGCCCGCTGGGCGGGGTCTCTTTCAGCAATGAGCAGTTCTTC. It codes for CASSPLGGVSFSNEQFF.

The chain couples TRBV30 to TRBJ2-1; 7 positions match TRBD2. J lost 6 bases, V lost 2 bases, and 7 bases had no gene match. Germline assignment: CDR1 GTSNPN and CDR2 SVGIG (reference sequence). This CDR3 contains 14 residues. For the CDR3, the DNA is TGTGCCTGGAGTTCGGCTAGCGGATTCAATGAGCAGTTCTTC. Translated: CAWSSASGFNEQFF. Full variable domain (rest looked up from reference TRBV30 and TRBJ2-1): SQTIHQWPATLVQPVGSPLSLECTVEGTSNPNLYWYRQAAGRGLQLLFYSVGIGQISSEVPQNLSASRPQDRQFILSSKKLLLSDSGFYLCAWSSASGFNEQFFGPGTRLTVL.

At least ten counts were recorded for this clonotype. V and J are TRBV20-1 and TRBJ1-5, with D possibly TRBD1 on 6 matching bases. The V gene lost 6 bases and the J gene lost 6 bases, with 15 bases spanning the gap. CDR1 is DFQATT and CDR2 is SNEGSKA in the germline V gene (reference sequence). The length of the CDR3 is 13 residues. In DNA, the CDR3 is TGCAGTGCCGGGTCAGGGGACGGTCAGCCCCAGCATTTT. Amino acids: CSAGSGDGQPQHF.

This clonotype was picked up one time. This likely reflects a read error, since a far larger clone is one base away. The chain recombines TRBV6-2 or TRBV6-3 with TRBJ2-1, with 7 bases that match TRBD2. J lost 9 bases, V lost 6 bases, and 8 bases had no gene match. Germline CDR1 MNHEY, CDR2 SVGEGT. The CDR3 covers 13 residues. DNA of the CDR3: TGTGCCAGCAGCTTCCGGGAGGAGGGTGAGCAGTTCTTC. Protein product: CASSFREEGEQFF.

Ten or more counts support this clonotype. V is TRBV5-1 and J is TRBJ1-1; tentatively, D is TRBD1 (5 bases). The CDR3 contains 13 residues. The V end was cut by 4 bases, the J end by 3 bases, with 10 bases between. Looked up from germline, CDR1 is SGHRS and CDR2 is YFSETQ. CDR3 residues: CASSPGQDTEAFF. The CDR3, as DNA: TGCGCCAGCAGCCCAGGGCAGGACACTGAAGCTTTCTTT.

The chain links TRBV4-1 to TRBJ1-2; no firm D call. Trimming took 3 bases from V and 9 from J, leaving 14 bases between them. The CDR3 extends over 13 amino acids. CDR1 MGHRA and CDR2 YSYEKL come from the germline V gene. CDR3 amino acids: CASSQVDRVCYTF. CDR3 nucleotide sequence: TGCGCCAGCAGCCAGGTCGATCGGGTATGCTACACCTTC.

Worth noting for this clonotype: Germline and junction disagree at one end, which may indicate a read error. The chain carries TRBV24-1 and TRBJ1-2; 7 bases match TRBD1. CDR1 is KGHDR and CDR2 is SFDVKD in the germline V gene. This CDR3 spans 16 amino acids. This chain's CDR3 is CSTSDSWDSRSYGYTF. In DNA form, the CDR3 reads TGTTCCACCAGTGATTCTTGGGACAGTCGCTCCTATGGCTACACCTTC.

This clonotype was counted at least ten times. The chain couples TRBV7-9 to TRBJ2-7; the D gene is possibly TRBD1 (5 bases). The CDR3 extends over 15 amino acids. CDR1 is SEHNR and CDR2 is FQNEAQ in the germline V gene (reference sequence). Trimming took off 1 base at V and 4 bases at J, with 14 bases between the two ends. CDR3 sequence (DNA): TGTGCCAGCAGCTTAGAACAGGCTGGGCGGTACGAGCAGTACTTC. It yields the protein CASSLEQAGRYEQYF.

This clonotype was detected ten times or more. V and J are TRBV3-1 and TRBJ1-5; 7 positions agree with TRBD1. CDR1 is LGHDT and CDR2 is YNNKEL in the germline V gene (reference sequence). CDR3 length equals 15 residues. J was trimmed by 6 bases and V by 3 bases; bases with no gene match: 8. CDR3 nucleotides: TGTGCCAGCAGCCACCAAGCAGGGGGGGGTCAGCCCCAGCATTTT. Its protein product is CASSHQAGGGQPQHF. Supplemented by reference TRBV3-1 and TRBJ1-5, the full variable domain reads DTAVSQTPKYLVTQMGNDKSIKCEQNLGHDTMYWYKQDSKKFLKIMFSYNNKELIINETVPNRFSPKSPDKAHLNLHINSLELGDSAVYFCASSHQAGGGQPQHFGDGTRLSIL.

The rearrangement joins TRBV19 to TRBJ2-7; no firm D call. Between the trimmed V and J ends, which lost 5 bases and 13 bases, there was a span of 24 bases. Germline V gene sequence: CDR1 LNHDA, CDR2 SQIVND (reference sequence). This CDR3 has 14 residues. The CDR3 here is CASSPVGSSYDHYF. The DNA for the CDR3 is TGTGCCAGTAGTCCAGTGGGGTCCTCCTACGATCATTACTTC. Filled out from reference TRBV19 and TRBJ2-7, the complete variable domain reads DGGITQSPKYLFRKEGQNVTLSCEQNLNHDAMYWYRQDPGQGLRLIYYSQIVNDFQKGDIAEGYSVSREKKESFPLTVTSAQKNPTAFYLCASSPVGSSYDHYFGPGTRLTVT.

This clonotype came up a few times. The chain links TRBV20-1 to TRBJ1-5; no reliable D call. Germline V gene lookup returns CDR1 DFQATT and CDR2 SNEGSKA (reference sequence). The CDR3 is 15 residues long. V was cut by 0 bases and J by 4 bases, with 13 bases left in between. The CDR3 spells CSARDSGVGNQPQHF. Written as DNA, the CDR3 is TGCAGTGCTAGAGATTCCGGGGTAGGTAATCAGCCCCAGCATTTT.

This chain uses TRBV4-1 with TRBJ2-5; 8 nucleotides match TRBD2. The length of the CDR3 is 18 residues. V shed 2 bases, J shed 3 bases, and the junction held 14 bases outside the gene matches. The germline gives CDR1 MGHRA, CDR2 YSYEKL. The CDR3 bases are TGCGCCAGCAGCCAATTGCCGGGAGGGACGGGTCGGGAAGAGACCCAGTACTTC. This sequence encodes CASSQLPGGTGREETQYF.

This clonotype was recorded only once. The CDR3 DNA is TGTGCCAGCAGCCAAGATTGGGCTTATGGCACGTCGAACACCGGGGAGCTGTTTTTT. Residues: CASSQDWAYGTSNTGELFF. The chain is built from TRBV3-1 and TRBJ2-2, with D unresolved. V shed 0 bases and J shed 0 bases, with 17 bases lying between them. The CDR3 totals 19 residues. Germline loops: CDR1 LGHDT, CDR2 YNNKEL (reference sequence). The full variable domain, its missing parts supplied by reference TRBV3-1 and TRBJ2-2, is DTAVSQTPKYLVTQMGNDKSIKCEQNLGHDTMYWYKQDSKKFLKIMFSYNNKELIINETVPNRFSPKSPDKAHLNLHINSLELGDSAVYFCASSQDWAYGTSNTGELFFGEGSRLTVL.

The chain recombines TRBV30 with TRBJ2-1; the match to TRBD2 covers 13 bases. This CDR3 is built from 15 residues. Per germline, CDR1 GTSNPN and CDR2 SVGIG (reference sequence). Trimming removed 1 base from V and 4 bases from J; junction bases left unmatched: 1. Here the CDR3 reads CAWSELAGGYNEQFF. Written as DNA, the CDR3 is TGTGCCTGGAGTGAACTAGCGGGAGGGTACAATGAGCAGTTCTTC.

The chain links TRBV6-1 to TRBJ1-6; D perhaps matches TRBD1 (5 bases). Germline lookup yields CDR1 MNHNS and CDR2 SASEGT. The ends were cut back, 8 bases at V and 10 bases at J, with 15 bases in the middle. CDR3 length equals 13 residues. CDR3 in DNA: TGTGCCAGCGTTGGGGGGAGCGGATCACCCCTCCACTTT. It encodes CASVGGSGSPLHF.

V usage is TRBV2 and J usage is TRBJ1-2; D is unresolved. Germline loops: CDR1 SNHLY, CDR2 FYNNEI. The ends were cut back, 2 bases at V and 6 bases at J, with 7 bases in the middle. The CDR3 length is 12 residues. CDR3: CASSEHVNGYTF. The CDR3 region has the DNA TGTGCCAGCAGTGAACATGTGAATGGCTACACCTTC.